A single T cell receptor beta chain is shown here with its context. The same CDR3 also results from other DNA sequences found in this sample. The assay was immunoSEQ multiplex PCR, and TCRdb's table has in-frame clones only and misses some. The sample contains approximately 460,000 clones, 89% of which appear only once. These data are taken from a study of blood T cell repertoires in COVID-19. CDR1 and CDR2 (germline): SGHAT, FQNNGV. V was cut by 1 base and J by 6 bases, with 10 bases left in between. This CDR3 comprises 14 residues. The chain joins TRBV11-2 to TRBJ2-1; D unclear. The source is a man younger than 35 with COVID-19, enrolled during active disease. The sequencing sample was made of peripheral blood. The CDR3 loop reads CASSLVGGRNEQFF. The CDR3 DNA follows: TGTGCCAGCAGCTTAGTAGGCGGCCGCAATGAGCAGTTCTTC.